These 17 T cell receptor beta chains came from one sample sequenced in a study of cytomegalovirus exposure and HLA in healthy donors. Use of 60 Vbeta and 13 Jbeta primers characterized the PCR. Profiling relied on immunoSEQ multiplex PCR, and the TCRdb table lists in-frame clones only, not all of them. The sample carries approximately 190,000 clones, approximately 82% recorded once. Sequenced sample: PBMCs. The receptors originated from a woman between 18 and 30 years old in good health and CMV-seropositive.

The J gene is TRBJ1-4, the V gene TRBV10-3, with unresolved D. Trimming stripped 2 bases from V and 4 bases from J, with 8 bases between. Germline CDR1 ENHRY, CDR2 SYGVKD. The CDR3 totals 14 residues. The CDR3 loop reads CAISEVRLNEKLFF. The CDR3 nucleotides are TGTGCCATCAGTGAGGTGCGGCTTAATGAAAAACTGTTTTTT.

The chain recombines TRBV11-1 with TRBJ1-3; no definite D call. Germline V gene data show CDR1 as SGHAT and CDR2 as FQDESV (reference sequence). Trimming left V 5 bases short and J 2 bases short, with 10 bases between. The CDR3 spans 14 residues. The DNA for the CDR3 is TGTGCCAGCAGCGCCAGGCTCCCTGGAAACACCATATATTTT. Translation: CASSARLPGNTIYF.

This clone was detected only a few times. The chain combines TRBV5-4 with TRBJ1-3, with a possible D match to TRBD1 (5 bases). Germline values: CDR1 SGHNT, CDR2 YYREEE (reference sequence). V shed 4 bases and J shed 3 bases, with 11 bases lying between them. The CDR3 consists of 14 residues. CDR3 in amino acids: CASSLGGIGNTIYF. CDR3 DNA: TGTGCCAGCAGCCTCGGGGGGATTGGAAACACCATATATTTT.

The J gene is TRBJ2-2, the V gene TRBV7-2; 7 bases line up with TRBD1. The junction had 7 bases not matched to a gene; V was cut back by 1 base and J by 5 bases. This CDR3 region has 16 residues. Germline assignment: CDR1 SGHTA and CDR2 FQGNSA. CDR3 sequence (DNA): TGTGCCAGCAGCTTAGTTCCGGGGACAGCAACCGGGGAGCTGTTTTTT. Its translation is CASSLVPGTATGELFF.

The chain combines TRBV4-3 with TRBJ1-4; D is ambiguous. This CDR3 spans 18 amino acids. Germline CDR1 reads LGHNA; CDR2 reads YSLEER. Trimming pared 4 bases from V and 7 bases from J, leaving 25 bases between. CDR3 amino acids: CASSPTDRYGMIPEKLFF. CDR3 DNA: TGCGCCAGCAGCCCGACTGACCGGTACGGGATGATTCCTGAAAAACTGTTTTTT.

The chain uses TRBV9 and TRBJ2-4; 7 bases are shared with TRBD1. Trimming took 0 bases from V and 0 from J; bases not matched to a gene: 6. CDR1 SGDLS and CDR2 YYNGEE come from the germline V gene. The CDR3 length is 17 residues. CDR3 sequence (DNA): TGTGCCAGCAGCGTAGGGGTGCCAGGGGGAGCCAAAAACATTCAGTACTTC. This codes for CASSVGVPGGAKNIQYF.

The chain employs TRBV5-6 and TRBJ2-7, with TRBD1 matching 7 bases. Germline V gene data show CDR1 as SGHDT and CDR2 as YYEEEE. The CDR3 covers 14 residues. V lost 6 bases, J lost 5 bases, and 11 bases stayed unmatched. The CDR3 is CASNQNTGVDEQYV. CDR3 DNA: TGTGCCAGCAACCAAAATACAGGGGTCGACGAGCAGTACGTC.

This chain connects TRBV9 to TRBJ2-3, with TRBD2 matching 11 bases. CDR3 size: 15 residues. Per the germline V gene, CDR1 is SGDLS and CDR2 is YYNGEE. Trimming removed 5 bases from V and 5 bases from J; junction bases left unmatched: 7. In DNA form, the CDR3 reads TGTGCCAGCAGTTTTAGCGGGGGGGTAATAGATACGCAGTATTTT. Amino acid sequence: CASSFSGGVIDTQYF.

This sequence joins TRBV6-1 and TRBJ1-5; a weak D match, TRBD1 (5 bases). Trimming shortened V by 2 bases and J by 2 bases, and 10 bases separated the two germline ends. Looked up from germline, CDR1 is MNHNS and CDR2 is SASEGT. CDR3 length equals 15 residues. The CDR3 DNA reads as TGTGCCAGCAGTGAATCTGGGGCCGGCAATCAGCCCCAGCATTTT. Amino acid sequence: CASSESGAGNQPQHF.

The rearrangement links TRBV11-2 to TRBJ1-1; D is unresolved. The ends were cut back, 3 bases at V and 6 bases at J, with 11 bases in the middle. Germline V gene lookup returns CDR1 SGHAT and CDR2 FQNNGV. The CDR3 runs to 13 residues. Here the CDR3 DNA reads TGTGCCAGCAGCTTCAGTGTATTTGCTGAAGCTTTCTTT. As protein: CASSFSVFAEAFF.

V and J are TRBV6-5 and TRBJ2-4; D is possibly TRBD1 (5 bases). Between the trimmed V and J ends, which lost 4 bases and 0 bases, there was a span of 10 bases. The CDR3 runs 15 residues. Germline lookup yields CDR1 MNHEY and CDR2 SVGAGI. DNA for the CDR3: TGTGCCAGCAGTTCCGACAGAATAGCCAAAAACATTCAGTACTTC. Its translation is CASSSDRIAKNIQYF.

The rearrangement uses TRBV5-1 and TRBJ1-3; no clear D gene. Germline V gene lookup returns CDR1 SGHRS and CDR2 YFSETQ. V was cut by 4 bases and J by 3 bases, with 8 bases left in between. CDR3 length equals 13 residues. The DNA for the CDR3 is TGCGCCAGCAGCCCCGGGAATGGAAACACCATATATTTT. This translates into CASSPGNGNTIYF.

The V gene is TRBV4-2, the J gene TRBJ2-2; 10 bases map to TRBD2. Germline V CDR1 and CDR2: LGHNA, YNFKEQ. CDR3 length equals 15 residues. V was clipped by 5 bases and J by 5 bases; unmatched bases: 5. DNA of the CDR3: TGTGCCAGCAGCGATACTAGCGGGGAAACCGGGGAGCTGTTTTTT. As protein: CASSDTSGETGELFF.

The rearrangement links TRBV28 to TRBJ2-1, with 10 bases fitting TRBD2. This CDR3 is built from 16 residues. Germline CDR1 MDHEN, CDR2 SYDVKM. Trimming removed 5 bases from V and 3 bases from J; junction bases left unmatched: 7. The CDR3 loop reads CASSKLAGLYYNEQFF. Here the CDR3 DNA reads TGTGCCAGCAGTAAACTAGCGGGGTTATACTACAATGAGCAGTTCTTC.

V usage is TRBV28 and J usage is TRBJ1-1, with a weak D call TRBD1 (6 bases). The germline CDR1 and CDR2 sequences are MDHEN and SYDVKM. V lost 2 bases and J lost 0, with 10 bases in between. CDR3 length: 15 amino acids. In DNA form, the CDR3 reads TGTGCCAGCAGTTTAAGGCAGGGGATGAACACTGAAGCTTTCTTT. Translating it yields CASSLRQGMNTEAFF.

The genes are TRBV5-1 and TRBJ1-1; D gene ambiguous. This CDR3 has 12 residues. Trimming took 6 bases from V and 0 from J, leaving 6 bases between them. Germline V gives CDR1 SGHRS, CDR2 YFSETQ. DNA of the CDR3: TGCGCCAGCAAATTAGTGAACACTGAAGCTTTCTTT. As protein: CASKLVNTEAFF.

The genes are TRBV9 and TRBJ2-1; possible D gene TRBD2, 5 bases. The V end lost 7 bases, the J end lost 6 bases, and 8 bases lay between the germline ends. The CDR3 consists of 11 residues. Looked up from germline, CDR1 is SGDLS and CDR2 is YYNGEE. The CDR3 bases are TGTGCCAGCGGTGGAGGCAATGAGCAGTTCTTC. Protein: CASGGGNEQFF.